A single sample gave rise to the 23 T cell receptor beta chains below, sequenced in a study of T cell changes during pregnancy in multiple sclerosis (dated by TCRdb to the late 2010s). Library method: the immunoSEQ multiplex PCR assay. Held by TCRdb, this immuneACCESS table contains in-frame sequences only and omits some clones. Under half of the omission traces to an unresolved V gene where checked; the cause of the rest is unknown. The sample has around 70,000 clones on record, roughly 88% of them singletons. The ten most abundant clones make up roughly 1.4% of the sample. Sequenced here: peripheral blood, sampled in the third trimester of pregnancy. The receptors come from a female donor with multiple sclerosis, enrolled in a pregnancy study.

The V gene is TRBV11-3, the J gene TRBJ2-7; D unclear. This CDR3 spans 13 amino acids. Trimming cost V 3 bases and J 3 bases, with 9 bases left between them. Germline V gene data show CDR1 as SGHNT and CDR2 as YENEEA. CDR3 in DNA: TGTGCCAGCAGCTTTAATTTCGGCTACGAGCAGTACTTC. Translated, it gives CASSFNFGYEQYF.

V and J are TRBV6-5 and TRBJ2-4; TRBD1 is a possible D gene (5 bases). Germline CDR1 reads MNHEY; CDR2 reads SVGAGI. The CDR3 extends over 15 amino acids. Trimming shortened V by 4 bases and J by 8 bases, and 18 bases separated the two germline ends. Here the CDR3 reads CASSSGVTGRDIQYF. The CDR3 coding sequence is TGTGCCAGCAGTTCTGGCGTAACAGGAAGGGACATTCAGTACTTC.

DNA for the CDR3: TGTGCCAGCAGCTTAAGGGGGGTTAGCACAGATACGCAGTATTTT. It specifies CASSLRGVSTDTQYF. V gene TRBV7-3 combines with J gene TRBJ2-3; tentative D call: TRBD2 (6 bases). The V end was cut by 1 base, the J end by 0 bases, with 8 bases between. CDR3 length: 15 residues. The germline gives CDR1 SGHTA, CDR2 FQGTGA.

The chain has TRBV29-1 and TRBJ2-3; 9 nucleotides match TRBD1. Losses at the gene ends were 6 bases for V and 5 bases for J; bases not matched to a gene: 9. The CDR3 runs to 14 residues. Germline CDR1 reads SQVTM; CDR2 reads ANQGSEA. The CDR3 coding sequence is TGCAGCGTAGCTGGACAGGGGTTCAAAGATACGCAGTATTTT. It translates to CSVAGQGFKDTQYF.

The V and J genes are TRBV29-1 and TRBJ2-3, with D unresolved. Germline CDR1 is SQVTM and CDR2 is ANQGSEA. Trimming pared 6 bases from V and 5 bases from J, leaving 9 bases between. The CDR3 spans 11 residues. The CDR3 nucleotides read TGCAGCGTACGCCCCGGAGATACGCAGTATTTT. It encodes CSVRPGDTQYF.

V gene TRBV12-5 combines with J gene TRBJ1-2; TRBD1 might be the D (6 bases). Deletions cut 0 bases from V and 8 bases from J, with 19 bases between. The CDR3 is 16 residues long. CDR1 and CDR2 (germline): LGHNT, FRNRAP. CDR3 loop: CASGLVQGGPTGGYTF. CDR3 nucleotide sequence: TGTGCTAGTGGTTTGGTACAGGGAGGGCCCACCGGAGGCTACACCTTC. The full variable domain, rest sourced from reference TRBV12-5 and TRBJ1-2, is DARVTQTPRHKVTEMGQEVTMRCQPILGHNTVFWYRQTMMQGLELLAYFRNRAPLDDSGMPKDRFSAEMPDATLATLKIQPSEPRDSAVYFCASGLVQGGPTGGYTFGSGTRLTVV.

This clone has just one count. The chain couples TRBV4-3 to TRBJ1-2; no clear D gene. Trimming removed 3 bases at V and 4 bases at J, with 12 bases between. This CDR3 is 14 amino acids long. CDR1 is LGHNA and CDR2 is YSLEER in the germline V gene. The CDR3, as DNA: TGCGCCAGCAGCCACCCGGGTTTGCCCTATGGCTACACCTTC. Its protein product is CASSHPGLPYGYTF.

As DNA, the CDR3 is TGTGCCAGCAGCTACCGACCGGGACTAGCGTACAATGAGCAGTTCTTC. Translation gives CASSYRPGLAYNEQFF. The rearrangement joins TRBV13 to TRBJ2-1, with 10 bases aligning to TRBD2. The junction had 7 bases not matched to a gene; V was cut back by 4 bases and J by 4 bases. The CDR3 has 16 residues. CDR1 and CDR2 (germline): PRHDT, FYEKMQ (reference sequence).

V and J are TRBV5-4 and TRBJ1-1; tentative D call: TRBD1 (5 bases). The germline V and J ends were trimmed by 2 bases and 1 base, with 12 bases remaining between them. The CDR3 is 15 residues long. Germline V gene lookup returns CDR1 SGHNT and CDR2 YYREEE (reference sequence). The CDR3 sequence: CASSLISGGNTEAFF. The CDR3 region has the DNA TGTGCCAGCAGCTTAATTTCCGGGGGGAACACTGAAGCTTTCTTT.

The chain couples TRBV5-6 to TRBJ2-7; maybe TRBD1 (5 bases). V lost 0 bases and J lost 5, with 12 bases in between. The CDR3 spans 14 residues. Germline-derived CDR1 and CDR2 are SGHDT and YYEEEE. The CDR3 spells CASSLVRVDNEQYF. DNA for the CDR3: TGTGCCAGCAGCTTGGTCAGGGTAGATAACGAGCAGTACTTC.

This sequence joins TRBV4-3 and TRBJ2-7; D is possibly TRBD2 (5 bases). The V end was cut by 1 base, the J end by 0 bases, with 13 bases between. CDR3 length equals 16 residues. Germline CDR1 reads LGHNA; CDR2 reads YSLEER. The DNA of the CDR3 is TGCGCCAGCAGCCAAGGGCCTCTAGCCCCCTCCTACGAGCAGTACTTC. This translates into CASSQGPLAPSYEQYF.

The chain links TRBV2 to TRBJ2-3, with TRBD2 identical over 7 bases. The CDR3 totals 14 residues. Germline V CDR1 and CDR2: SNHLY, FYNNEI. V shed 6 bases, J shed 1 base, and the junction held 4 bases outside the gene matches. This CDR3 is CASSGLGGTDTQYF. DNA of the CDR3: TGTGCCAGCAGCGGACTAGGAGGCACAGATACGCAGTATTTT. Filled out from reference TRBV2 and TRBJ2-3, the complete variable domain reads EPEVTQTPSHQVTQMGQEVILRCVPISNHLYFYWYRQILGQKVEFLVSFYNNEISEKSEIFDDQFSVERPDGSNFTLKIRSTKLEDSAMYFCASSGLGGTDTQYFGPGTRLTVL.

Remarks on this clone: A read error may account for a junction end that differs from germline. The CDR3 region is CASSSGQGAYNEQFF. In DNA, the CDR3 is TGTGCTAGCAGCTCCGGACAGGGGGCCTACAATGAGCAGTTCTTC. The J gene is TRBJ2-1, the V gene TRBV7-7; TRBD1 matches 10 bases. Germline lookup yields CDR1 SSHAT and CDR2 FNYEAQ (reference sequence). The CDR3 spans 15 residues.

The J gene is TRBJ1-3, the V gene TRBV19, with no clear D. The V and J ends lost 6 bases and 1 base respectively, with 10 bases between them. CDR3 length: 14 amino acids. CDR1 is LNHDA, CDR2 SQIVND, per germline (reference sequence). CDR3 in DNA: TGTGCCAGTAGACCCAGGTCGTCTGGAAACACCATATATTTT. Amino acid sequence: CASRPRSSGNTIYF.

The chain carries TRBV7-8 and TRBJ1-4; TRBD1 might be the D (6 bases). Trimming stripped 0 bases from V and 10 bases from J, with 15 bases between. The CDR3 has 15 residues. In germline, CDR1 is SGHVS, CDR2 FQNEAQ. CDR3 nucleotide sequence: TGTGCCAGCAGCTTAGCGCGGGGGAAGGGGGGAAAACTGTTTTTT. Translation gives CASSLARGKGGKLFF.

V gene TRBV25-1 combines with J gene TRBJ2-3; D is perhaps TRBD1 (7 bases). The CDR3 loop spans 16 amino acids. Germline CDR1 and CDR2: MGHDK and SYGVNS. Trimming removed 4 bases at V and 1 base at J, with 15 bases between. The CDR3 region is CASSALQGEGTDTQYF. The CDR3 coding sequence is TGTGCCAGCAGTGCACTGCAGGGGGAGGGCACAGATACGCAGTATTTT.

This clone has only one observation. The rearrangement joins TRBV5-1 to TRBJ2-7; perhaps TRBD1 as D (6 bases). CDR3 length: 15 residues. V lost 5 bases, J lost 0 bases, and 15 bases lay in between. Germline assignment: CDR1 SGHRS and CDR2 YFSETQ. CDR3 sequence: CASRPTGSLSYEQYF. The CDR3 DNA is TGCGCCAGCAGACCTACAGGGTCCCTCTCCTACGAGCAGTACTTC. Drawing the rest from reference TRBV5-1 and TRBJ2-7, the complete variable domain is KAGVTQTPRYLIKTRGQQVTLSCSPISGHRSVSWYQQTPGQGLQFLFEYFSETQRNKGNFPGRFSGRQFSNSRSEMNVSTLELGDSALYLCASRPTGSLSYEQYFGPGTRLTVT.

V usage is TRBV11-2 and J usage is TRBJ2-7; a weak D match, TRBD2 (5 bases). Trimming stripped 1 base from V and 0 bases from J, with 7 bases between. The CDR3 runs 14 residues. Germline CDR1 is SGHAT and CDR2 is FQNNGV. CDR3 DNA: TGTGCCAGCAGCTTAGCGGGGATCTCCTACGAGCAGTACTTC. It translates to CASSLAGISYEQYF.

The V and J genes are TRBV5-1 and TRBJ2-1; 8 bases map to TRBD2. Germline CDR1 is SGHRS and CDR2 is YFSETQ. This CDR3 is built from 16 residues. V was clipped by 6 bases and J by 6 bases; unmatched bases: 14. CDR3 DNA: TGCGCCAGCACCCCTAGCGGGCACCGCCCTGGCAATGAGCAGTTCTTC. It encodes CASTPSGHRPGNEQFF. Combining the CDR3 with reference TRBV5-1 and TRBJ2-1 gives the whole variable domain KAGVTQTPRYLIKTRGQQVTLSCSPISGHRSVSWYQQTPGQGLQFLFEYFSETQRNKGNFPGRFSGRQFSNSRSEMNVSTLELGDSALYLCASTPSGHRPGNEQFFGPGTRLTVL.

The chain is built from TRBV30 and TRBJ2-5; a possible D gene is TRBD1 (5 bases). Germline-derived CDR1 and CDR2 are GTSNPN and SVGIG (reference sequence). There are 11 residues in the CDR3. Trimming took off 3 bases at V and 4 bases at J, with 6 bases between the two ends. The CDR3 is CAWSRVETQYF. For the CDR3, the DNA is TGTGCCTGGAGCAGGGTAGAGACCCAGTACTTC.

This clone was detected a few times. V usage is TRBV5-1 and J usage is TRBJ1-6; a possible D gene is TRBD1 (5 bases). Germline values: CDR1 SGHRS, CDR2 YFSETQ. CDR3 length: 16 residues. Trimming stripped 3 bases from V and 5 bases from J, with 15 bases between. DNA of the CDR3: TGCGCCAGCAGCTACCTCAGGGCCGGAAATAATTCACCCCTCCACTTT. Its translation is CASSYLRAGNNSPLHF.

The DNA for the CDR3 is TGTGCCAGCATTCCCGGGTACAGGGCCTACGAGCAGTACTTC. Translating gives CASIPGYRAYEQYF. The J gene is TRBJ2-7, the V gene TRBV6-6; a weak D match, TRBD1 (6 bases). Germline V gene data show CDR1 as MNHNY and CDR2 as SVGAGI (reference sequence). The CDR3 runs to 14 residues. V was pared by 7 bases and J by 2 bases, with 15 bases between.

The chain employs TRBV4-1 and TRBJ1-2, with 7 bases that match TRBD1. Germline CDR1 is MGHRA and CDR2 is YSYEKL. The CDR3 runs to 15 residues. V shed 4 bases and J 8 bases; nucleotides not matched to a gene: 13. DNA of the CDR3: TGCGCCAGCAGCCCTCACAACGGAGGGGGCTACGGCTACACCTTC. Translation gives CASSPHNGGGYGYTF.